This is a list of T cell receptor beta chains from one sample in a study of blood T cell repertoires in COVID-19. Clones were sequenced by immunoSEQ multiplex PCR, and TCRdb holds only the in-frame ones, with some missing. This table holds a few hundred thousand clones, around 90% found once. Input material: PBMCs or T cells enriched from blood (not recorded which). The receptors shown here come from a woman aged 18-30 years with acute COVID-19. Each CDR3 is given without its conserved first and last residue.

v_call	cdr3_aa
TRBV11-2	ASSLDHRQASGNTIY
TRBV28	ASSATGAGNTIY
TRBV5-8	ASSAGQSNQPQH
TRBV7-2	ASSHVWASGSETQY
TRBV27	ASSPTGGGAKGYT
TRBV19	ASSGGGLAGGPVEQF
TRBV6-4	ASSSGAHTGELF
TRBV4-2	ASSQDWPSGTSSYNEQF
TRBV11-1	ASSYSGNYEQY
TRBV29-1	SVGDRGDNTEAF
TRBV28	ASSTDKAAGNTIY